These 26 T cell receptor beta chains were all obtained from the same sample, sequenced in a study of blood T cell repertoires in COVID-19. Assay used: immunoSEQ multiplex PCR; TCRdb lists only in-frame clones, some missing. This table holds 250,000 or so clones, 65% to 90% found once. Specimen: peripheral blood. These receptors came from a woman in her 70s with acute or convalescent COVID-19.

This chain uses TRBV29-1 with TRBJ1-2; 8 bases match TRBD1. CDR3 length equals 15 residues. V lost 6 bases, J lost 4 bases, and 13 bases stayed unmatched. CDR1 SQVTM and CDR2 ANQGSEA come from the germline V gene. DNA of the CDR3: TGCAGCGTCCAGACAGGGGAATATTCTTCCTATGGCTACACCTTC. Residues: CSVQTGEYSSYGYTF.

The chain is built from TRBV2 and TRBJ2-3; TRBD2 matches 7 bases. The CDR3 totals 14 residues. Germline CDR1 reads SNHLY; CDR2 reads FYNNEI. The V and J ends lost 7 bases and 2 bases, in that order; junction bases with no gene match: 6. The CDR3 DNA is TGTGCCAGCACAGCGGGGCCATACACAGATACGCAGTATTTT. Protein product: CASTAGPYTDTQYF.

The rearrangement uses TRBV18 and TRBJ1-2; 9 bases fit TRBD1. CDR1 and CDR2 (germline): KGHSH, LQKENI. The CDR3 is made up of 16 amino acids. J was trimmed by 6 bases and V by 1 base; bases with no gene match: 9. The CDR3 here is CASSPRVTGGSDGYTF. The CDR3 coding sequence is TGTGCCAGCTCACCACGAGTAACAGGGGGCAGCGATGGCTACACCTTC.

The chain links TRBV29-1 to TRBJ1-1; D remains unclear. This CDR3 has 12 amino acids. V lost 7 bases and J lost 0, with 9 bases in between. Germline V gene lookup returns CDR1 SQVTM and CDR2 ANQGSEA. The CDR3 DNA follows: TGCAGCGCTAATCTTATGAACACTGAAGCTTTCTTT. Protein: CSANLMNTEAFF.

This chain uses TRBV2 with TRBJ1-3; D not resolved. Trimming cost V 9 bases and J 0 bases, with 9 bases left between them. The germline V gene has CDR1 SNHLY and CDR2 FYNNEI. This CDR3 spans 13 amino acids. The CDR3 spells CARSRSSGNTIYF. For the CDR3, the DNA is TGTGCCAGATCACGGAGCTCTGGAAACACCATATATTTT.

The rearrangement joins TRBV6-1 to TRBJ2-1; D possibly corresponds to TRBD1 (6 bases). V lost 4 bases, J lost 5 bases, and 18 bases lay in between. CDR1 is MNHNS and CDR2 is SASEGT in the germline V gene. CDR3 size: 16 residues. The CDR3 coding sequence is TGTGCCAGCAGTGTCCTAAGTTGGACAGTCGACAATGAGCAGTTCTTC. Protein: CASSVLSWTVDNEQFF.

V gene TRBV7-6 combines with J gene TRBJ2-2; tentative D call: TRBD1 (6 bases). V was clipped by 3 bases and J by 8 bases, with 10 bases between them. The CDR3 has 13 residues. Germline-derived CDR1 and CDR2 are SGHVS and FNYEAQ. CDR3 region: CASSFGQTGELFF. CDR3 bases: TGTGCCAGCAGCTTCGGACAGACAGGGGAGCTGTTTTTT.

The chain has TRBV15 and TRBJ1-1, with 7 bases that match TRBD1. CDR1 is LNHNV and CDR2 is YYDKDF in the germline V gene (reference sequence). CDR3 size: 15 residues. Germline trimming cut 2 bases from V and 2 bases from J; bases unmatched to any gene: 5. The CDR3 DNA reads TGTGCCACCAGCAGACCTCGACAGGGAAACACTGAAGCTTTCTTT. Protein sequence: CATSRPRQGNTEAFF. Full variable domain (rest looked up from reference TRBV15 and TRBJ1-1): DAMVIQNPRYQVTQFGKPVTLSCSQTLNHNVMYWYQQKSSQAPKLLFHYYDKDFNNEADTPDNFQSRRPNTSFCFLDIRSPGLGDTAMYLCATSRPRQGNTEAFFGQGTRLTVV.

This clone was picked up a small number of times. The J gene is TRBJ1-5, the V gene TRBV25-1, with 7 bases lining up with TRBD1. CDR3 length: 15 amino acids. Looked up from germline, CDR1 is MGHDK and CDR2 is SYGVNS. Unmatched junction bases numbered 8, after V lost 7 bases and J lost 2 bases. The CDR3 protein is CASNHTGACNQPQHF. The CDR3 region has the DNA TGTGCCAGCAATCATACAGGGGCCTGCAATCAGCCCCAGCATTTT.

This rearrangement joins TRBV5-1 to TRBJ2-7, with TRBD1 matching 8 bases. This CDR3 contains 14 residues. V was clipped by 0 bases and J by 3 bases; unmatched bases: 2. Germline V gives CDR1 SGHRS, CDR2 YFSETQ. CDR3: CASSLGTGNYEQYF. The CDR3, as DNA: TGCGCCAGCAGCTTGGGGACAGGGAACTACGAGCAGTACTTC. Variable domain in full (rest from reference TRBV5-1 and TRBJ2-7): KAGVTQTPRYLIKTRGQQVTLSCSPISGHRSVSWYQQTPGQGLQFLFEYFSETQRNKGNFPGRFSGRQFSNSRSEMNVSTLELGDSALYLCASSLGTGNYEQYFGPGTRLTVT.

V gene TRBV5-4 combines with J gene TRBJ2-7; 10 nucleotides line up with TRBD1. Germline assignment: CDR1 SGHNT and CDR2 YYREEE (reference sequence). This CDR3 region has 15 residues. The junction had 6 bases not matched to a gene; V was cut back by 0 bases and J by 6 bases. The CDR3 DNA reads as TGTGCCAGCAGCTTGGAGGCCGGGACAGGGGTCGAGCAGTACTTC. Translation gives CASSLEAGTGVEQYF.

The V call is TRBV19, the J call TRBJ1-2, with D hard to call. The germline gives CDR1 LNHDA, CDR2 SQIVND (reference sequence). Trimming left V 1 base short and J 5 bases short, with 11 bases between. This CDR3 has 14 residues. For the CDR3, the DNA is TGTGCCAGTAGTATAGCGGGGTTTAGGTATGGCTACACCTTC. It specifies CASSIAGFRYGYTF.

This chain connects TRBV6-2 or TRBV6-3 to TRBJ2-4, with D maybe TRBD2 (5 bases). The germline V gene has CDR1 MNHEY and CDR2 SVGEGT. This CDR3 has 13 amino acids. The V gene lost 6 bases and the J gene lost 9 bases, with 15 bases spanning the gap. The CDR3 DNA reads as TGTGCCAGCAGCCGCTCGCTAGAGGGCATTCAGTACTTC. Its translation is CASSRSLEGIQYF.

The rearrangement uses TRBV4-3 and TRBJ2-6; 8 bases align to TRBD1. The V and J ends lost 0 bases and 4 bases, in that order; junction bases with no gene match: 8. This CDR3 is 18 amino acids long. CDR1 LGHNA and CDR2 YSLEER come from the germline V gene. DNA for the CDR3: TGCGCCAGCAGCCAAGATCCGGCAGGGGGCAGAGGGGCCAACGTCCTGACTTTC. Amino acids: CASSQDPAGGRGANVLTF.

V is TRBV3-1 (or the pseudogene TRBV3-2) and J is TRBJ1-4; 8 nucleotides agree with TRBD1. The V gene end was trimmed by 3 bases and the J gene end by 12 bases; junction bases not matched to a gene: 3. Germline CDR1 and CDR2: LGHDT and YNNKEL (reference sequence). The CDR3 extends over 12 amino acids. CDR3 residues: CASSQGTGQLFF. CDR3 nucleotides: TGTGCCAGCAGCCAGGGGACAGGCCAACTGTTTTTT.

The V and J genes are TRBV5-1 and TRBJ2-7; D gene uncertain. V was cut by 0 bases and J by 6 bases, with 10 bases left in between. Germline V gene data show CDR1 as SGHRS and CDR2 as YFSETQ. The CDR3 has 13 residues. The CDR3 DNA follows: TGCGCCAGCAGCTTGGCGGCGCGGATCGAGCAGTACTTC. Residues: CASSLAARIEQYF.

The chain combines TRBV28 with TRBJ2-1; 8 bases are shared with TRBD1. The CDR3 totals 13 residues. CDR1 MDHEN and CDR2 SYDVKM come from the germline V gene. V was pared by 6 bases and J by 9 bases, with 7 bases of the junction left unmatched. DNA for the CDR3: TGTGCCAGCAGGCGACAGGGGCGGAGTGAGCAGTTCTTC. Its translation is CASRRQGRSEQFF.

V usage is TRBV29-1 and J usage is TRBJ1-1; D gene uncertain. The V gene's germline CDR1 is SQVTM and CDR2 ANQGSEA. V was trimmed by 4 bases and J by 0 bases, leaving 9 bases between them. The length of the CDR3 is 13 residues. The CDR3 is CSVGGVLNTEAFF. The DNA for the CDR3 is TGCAGCGTTGGCGGGGTCTTGAACACTGAAGCTTTCTTT.

The CDR3 spells CAIRPTSGVETQYF. CDR3 DNA sequence: TGTGCCATCCGACCTACTAGCGGGGTTGAGACCCAGTACTTC. The rearrangement uses TRBV10-3 and TRBJ2-5; 10 bases map to TRBD2. Germline V lookup: CDR1 ENHRY, CDR2 SYGVKD. V gave up 8 bases and J gave up 5 bases; unmatched junction bases: 8. The CDR3 spans 14 residues.

This CDR3 is CASSLMGLDNNEQFF. For the CDR3, the DNA is TGTGCCAGCAGCTTAATGGGTTTAGACAACAATGAGCAGTTCTTC. This chain uses TRBV7-8 with TRBJ2-1; D is unresolved. Trimming removed 2 bases from V and 5 bases from J, with 13 bases in between. Germline V gene data show CDR1 as SGHVS and CDR2 as FQNEAQ. This CDR3 has 15 residues. The full variable domain, rest sourced from reference TRBV7-8 and TRBJ2-1, is GAGVSQSPRYKVAKRGQDVALRCDPISGHVSLFWYQQALGQGPEFLTYFQNEAQLDKSGLPSDRFFAERPEGSVSTLKIQRTQQEDSAVYLCASSLMGLDNNEQFFGPGTRLTVL.

The chain has TRBV6-5 and TRBJ1-1; no firm D call. There are 14 residues in the CDR3. Trimming took off 2 bases at V and 1 base at J, with 8 bases between the two ends. CDR1 and CDR2 from the germline V gene are MNHEY and SVGAGI. The CDR3 nucleotides are TGTGCCAGCAGTTACGATGAGGGGAACACTGAAGCTTTCTTT. It encodes CASSYDEGNTEAFF.

This clone occurred a few times. CDR3 amino acids: CASNAASGDYNEQFF. CDR3 bases: TGCGCCAGCAATGCAGCTAGCGGGGACTACAATGAGCAGTTCTTC. V usage is TRBV5-1 and J usage is TRBJ2-1; 9 bases match TRBD2. The CDR3 totals 15 residues. CDR1 SGHRS and CDR2 YFSETQ come from the germline V gene. The V and J ends lost 6 bases and 3 bases, in that order; junction bases with no gene match: 7. Supplemented by reference TRBV5-1 and TRBJ2-1, the full variable domain reads KAGVTQTPRYLIKTRGQQVTLSCSPISGHRSVSWYQQTPGQGLQFLFEYFSETQRNKGNFPGRFSGRQFSNSRSEMNVSTLELGDSALYLCASNAASGDYNEQFFGPGTRLTVL.

J is TRBJ1-5 and V is TRBV28, with a possible D match to TRBD1 (6 bases). The V end was cut by 6 bases, the J end by 2 bases, with 14 bases between. Germline-derived CDR1 and CDR2 are MDHEN and SYDVKM. The CDR3 is made up of 15 amino acids. The CDR3 is CASSRLYRGNQPQHF. For the CDR3, the DNA is TGTGCCAGCAGCCGGCTGTACAGGGGCAATCAGCCCCAGCATTTT.

The chain uses TRBV5-1 and TRBJ1-6; D is undetermined. Trimming took 4 bases from V and 6 from J, leaving 5 bases between them. The CDR3 consists of 12 residues. Germline loops: CDR1 SGHRS, CDR2 YFSETQ. In nucleotides, the CDR3 is TGCGCCAGCAGCGACACTAATTCACCCCTCCACTTT. It encodes CASSDTNSPLHF.

The chain couples TRBV2 to TRBJ1-1, with D perhaps matching TRBD1 (5 bases). Trimming removed 4 bases from V and 2 bases from J, with 8 bases in between. CDR1 SNHLY and CDR2 FYNNEI come from the germline V gene. This CDR3 comprises 13 residues. CDR3 coding DNA: TGTGCCAGCAGTGGACAGCCAAACACTGAAGCTTTCTTT. This codes for CASSGQPNTEAFF.

V gene TRBV5-4 combines with J gene TRBJ2-1; the D is unclear. The V gene lost 0 bases and the J gene lost 3 bases, with 4 bases spanning the gap. The germline V gene encodes CDR1 SGHNT and CDR2 YYREEE (reference sequence). The CDR3 runs to 13 residues. The CDR3 coding sequence is TGTGCCAGCAGCTTGGGACTCTACAATGAGCAGTTCTTC. It encodes CASSLGLYNEQFF.